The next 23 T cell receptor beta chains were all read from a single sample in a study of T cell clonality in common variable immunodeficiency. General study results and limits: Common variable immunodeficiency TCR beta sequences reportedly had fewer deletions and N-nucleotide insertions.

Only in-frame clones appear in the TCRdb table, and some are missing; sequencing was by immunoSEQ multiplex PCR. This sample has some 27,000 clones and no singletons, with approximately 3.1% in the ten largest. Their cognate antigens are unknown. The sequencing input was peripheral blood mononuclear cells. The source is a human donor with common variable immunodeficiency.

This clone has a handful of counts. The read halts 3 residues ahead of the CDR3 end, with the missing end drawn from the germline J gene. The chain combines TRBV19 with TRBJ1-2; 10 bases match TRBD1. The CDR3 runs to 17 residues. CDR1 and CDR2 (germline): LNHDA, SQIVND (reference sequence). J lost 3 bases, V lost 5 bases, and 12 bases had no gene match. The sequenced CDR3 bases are TGTGCCAGTAGTCCGTGGACCGGGACAGGGGCCTACTATGGC. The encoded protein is CASSPWTGTGAYYG. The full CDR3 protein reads CASSPWTGTGAYYGYTF.

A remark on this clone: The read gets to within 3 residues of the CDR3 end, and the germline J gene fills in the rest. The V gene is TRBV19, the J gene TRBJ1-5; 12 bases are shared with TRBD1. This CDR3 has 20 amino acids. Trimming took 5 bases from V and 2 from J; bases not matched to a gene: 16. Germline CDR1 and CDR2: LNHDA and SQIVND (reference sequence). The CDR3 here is CASSVPLRDRGRSGNQPQHF. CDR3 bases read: TGTGCCAGTAGTGTCCCACTCCGGGACAGGGGGCGGTCGGGCAATCAGCCC.

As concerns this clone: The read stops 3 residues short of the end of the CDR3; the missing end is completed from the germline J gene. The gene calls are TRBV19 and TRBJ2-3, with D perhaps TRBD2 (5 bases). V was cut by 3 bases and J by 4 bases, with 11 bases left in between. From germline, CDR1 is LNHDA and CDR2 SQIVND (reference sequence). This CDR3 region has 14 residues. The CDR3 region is CASSIIGAADTQYF. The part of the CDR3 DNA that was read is TGTGCCAGTAGTATCATCGGAGCGGCAGATACG.

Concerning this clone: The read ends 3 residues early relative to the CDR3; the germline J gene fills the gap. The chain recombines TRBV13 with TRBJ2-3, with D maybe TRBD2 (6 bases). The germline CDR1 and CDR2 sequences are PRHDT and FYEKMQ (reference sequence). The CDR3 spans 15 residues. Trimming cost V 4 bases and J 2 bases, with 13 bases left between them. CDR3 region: CASSSRGFSTDTQYF. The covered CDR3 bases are TGTGCCAGCAGCTCACGGGGGTTCTCCACAGATACG.

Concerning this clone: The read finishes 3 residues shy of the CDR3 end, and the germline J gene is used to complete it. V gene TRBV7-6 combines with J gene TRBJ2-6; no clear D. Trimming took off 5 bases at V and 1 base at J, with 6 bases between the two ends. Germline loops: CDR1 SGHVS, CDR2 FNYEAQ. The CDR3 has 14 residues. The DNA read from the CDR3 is TGTGCCAGCAGCCCAACATCTGGGGCCAACGTC. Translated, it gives CASSPTSGANV. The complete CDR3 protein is CASSPTSGANVLTF.

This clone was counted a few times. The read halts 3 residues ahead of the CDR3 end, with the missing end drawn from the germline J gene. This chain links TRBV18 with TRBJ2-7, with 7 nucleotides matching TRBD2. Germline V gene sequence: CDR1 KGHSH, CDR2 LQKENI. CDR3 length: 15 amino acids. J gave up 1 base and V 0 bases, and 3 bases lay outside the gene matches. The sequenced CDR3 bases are TGTGCCAGCTCACCACCGGAGCGGGGATCCTACGAG. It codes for CASSPPERGSYE. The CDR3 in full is CASSPPERGSYEQYF.

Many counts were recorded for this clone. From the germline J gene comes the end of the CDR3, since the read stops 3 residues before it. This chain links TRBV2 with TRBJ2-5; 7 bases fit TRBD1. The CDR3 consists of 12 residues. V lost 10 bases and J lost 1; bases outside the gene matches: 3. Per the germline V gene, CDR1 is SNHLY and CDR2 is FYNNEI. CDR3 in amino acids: CATDRAQETQYF. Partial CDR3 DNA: TGTGCCACAGACAGGGCCCAAGAGACC.

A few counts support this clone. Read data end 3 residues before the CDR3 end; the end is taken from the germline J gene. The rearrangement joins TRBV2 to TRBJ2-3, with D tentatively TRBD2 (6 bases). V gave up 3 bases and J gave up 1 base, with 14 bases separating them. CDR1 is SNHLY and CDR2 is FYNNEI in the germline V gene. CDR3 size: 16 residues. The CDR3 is CASSEVGASGTDTQYF. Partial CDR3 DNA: TGTGCCAGCAGTGAGGTTGGGGCTAGCGGCACAGATACG.

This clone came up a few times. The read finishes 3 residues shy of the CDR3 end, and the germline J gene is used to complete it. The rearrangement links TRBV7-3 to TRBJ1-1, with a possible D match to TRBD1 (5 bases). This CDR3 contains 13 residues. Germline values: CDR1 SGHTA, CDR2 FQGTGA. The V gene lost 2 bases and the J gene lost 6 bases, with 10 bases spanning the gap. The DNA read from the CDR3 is TGTGCCAGCAGCTTAGGGGCGACCTCTGAA. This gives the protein CASSLGATSE. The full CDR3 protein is CASSLGATSEAFF. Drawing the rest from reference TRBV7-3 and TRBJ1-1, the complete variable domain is GAGVSQTPSNKVTEKGKYVELRCDPISGHTALYWYRQSLGQGPEFLIYFQGTGAADDSGLPNDRFFAVRPEGSVSTLKIQRTERGDSAVYLCASSLGATSEAFFGQGTRLTVV.

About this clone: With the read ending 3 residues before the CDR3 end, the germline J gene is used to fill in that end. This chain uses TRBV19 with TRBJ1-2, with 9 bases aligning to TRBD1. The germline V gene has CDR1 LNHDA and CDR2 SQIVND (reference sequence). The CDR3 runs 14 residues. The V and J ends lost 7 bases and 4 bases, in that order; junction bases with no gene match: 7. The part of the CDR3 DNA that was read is TGTGCCAGTATCGGGACAGGGAGTCGCTATGGC. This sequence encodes CASIGTGSRYG. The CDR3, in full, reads CASIGTGSRYGYTF.

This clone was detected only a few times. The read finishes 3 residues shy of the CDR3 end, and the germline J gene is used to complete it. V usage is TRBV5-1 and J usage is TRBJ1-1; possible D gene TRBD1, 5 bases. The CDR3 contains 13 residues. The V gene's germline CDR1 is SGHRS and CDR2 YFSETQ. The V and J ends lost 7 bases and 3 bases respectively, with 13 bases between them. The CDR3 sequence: CASALGTYTEAFF. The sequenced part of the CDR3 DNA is TGCGCCAGCGCGCTGGGGACTTACACTGAA. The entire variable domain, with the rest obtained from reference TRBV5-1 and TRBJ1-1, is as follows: KAGVTQTPRYLIKTRGQQVTLSCSPISGHRSVSWYQQTPGQGLQFLFEYFSETQRNKGNFPGRFSGRQFSNSRSEMNVSTLELGDSALYLCASALGTYTEAFFGQGTRLTVV.

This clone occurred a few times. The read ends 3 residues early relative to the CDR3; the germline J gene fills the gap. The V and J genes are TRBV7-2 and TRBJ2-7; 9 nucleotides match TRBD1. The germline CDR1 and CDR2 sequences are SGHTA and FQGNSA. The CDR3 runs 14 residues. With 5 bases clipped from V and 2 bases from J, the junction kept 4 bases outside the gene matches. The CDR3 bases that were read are TGTGCCAGCAGCCCGGGACAGGGAGCCTACGAG. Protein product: CASSPGQGAYE. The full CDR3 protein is CASSPGQGAYEQYF.

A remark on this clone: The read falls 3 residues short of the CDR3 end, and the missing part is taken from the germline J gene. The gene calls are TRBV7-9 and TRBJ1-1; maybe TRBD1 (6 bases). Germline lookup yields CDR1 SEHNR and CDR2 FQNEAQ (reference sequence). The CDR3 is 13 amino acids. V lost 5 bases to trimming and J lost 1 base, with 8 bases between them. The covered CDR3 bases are TGTGCCAGCAGCCGGGGGGCGAACACTGAA. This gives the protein CASSRGANTE. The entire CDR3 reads CASSRGANTEAFF.

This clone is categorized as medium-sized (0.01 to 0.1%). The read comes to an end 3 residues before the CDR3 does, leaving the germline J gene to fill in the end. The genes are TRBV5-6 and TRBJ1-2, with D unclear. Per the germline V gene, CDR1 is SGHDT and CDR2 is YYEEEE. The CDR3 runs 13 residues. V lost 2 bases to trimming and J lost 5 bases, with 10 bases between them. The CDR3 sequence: CASSFRVTYGYTF. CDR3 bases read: TGTGCCAGCAGCTTCCGAGTGACTTATGGC.

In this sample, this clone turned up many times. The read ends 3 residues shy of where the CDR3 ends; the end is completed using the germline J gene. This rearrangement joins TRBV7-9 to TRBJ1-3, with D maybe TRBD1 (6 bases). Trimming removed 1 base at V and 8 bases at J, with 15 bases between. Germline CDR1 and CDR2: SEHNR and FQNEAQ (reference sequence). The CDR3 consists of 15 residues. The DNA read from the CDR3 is TGTGCCAGCAGCTTAGGACAGGCGAGCGTGGACACC. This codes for CASSLGQASVDT. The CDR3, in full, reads CASSLGQASVDTIYF. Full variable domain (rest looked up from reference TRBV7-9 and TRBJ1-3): DTGVSQNPRHKITKRGQNVTFRCDPISEHNRLYWYRQTLGQGPEFLTYFQNEAQLEKSRLLSDRFSAERPKGSFSTLEIQRTEQGDSAMYLCASSLGQASVDTIYFGEGSWLTVV.

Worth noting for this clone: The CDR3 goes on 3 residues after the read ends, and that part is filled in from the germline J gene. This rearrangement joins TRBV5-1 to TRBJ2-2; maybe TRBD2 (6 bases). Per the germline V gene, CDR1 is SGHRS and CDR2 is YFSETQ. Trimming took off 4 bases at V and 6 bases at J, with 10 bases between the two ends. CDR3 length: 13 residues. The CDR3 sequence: CASSDLAPGELFF. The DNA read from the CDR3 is TGCGCCAGCAGCGACCTAGCGCCCGGGGAG.

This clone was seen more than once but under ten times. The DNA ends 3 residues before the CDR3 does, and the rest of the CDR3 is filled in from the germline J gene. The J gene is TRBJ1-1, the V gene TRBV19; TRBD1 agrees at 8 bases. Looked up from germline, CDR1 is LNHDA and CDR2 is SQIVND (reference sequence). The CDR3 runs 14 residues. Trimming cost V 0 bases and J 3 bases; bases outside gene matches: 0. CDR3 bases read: TGTGCCAGTAGTATAGAGGACAGGGACACTGAA. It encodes CASSIEDRDTE. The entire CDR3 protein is CASSIEDRDTEAFF.

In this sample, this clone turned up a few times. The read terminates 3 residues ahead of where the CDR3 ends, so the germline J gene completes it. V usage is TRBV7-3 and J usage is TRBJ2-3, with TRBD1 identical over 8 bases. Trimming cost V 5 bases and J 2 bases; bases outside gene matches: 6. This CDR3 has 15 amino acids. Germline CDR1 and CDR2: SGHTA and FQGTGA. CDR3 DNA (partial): TGTGCCAGCAGCCTGGGACAGGCTACCACAGATACG. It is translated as CASSLGQATTDT. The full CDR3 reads CASSLGQATTDTQYF.

The CDR3 here is CASSLEAGVGYEQYF. The DNA read from the CDR3 is TGTGCCAGCAGCTTAGAGGCAGGGGTTGGGTACGAG. The genes are TRBV11-3 and TRBJ2-7, with TRBD1 as a possible D gene (6 bases). Read data end 3 residues before the CDR3 end; the end is taken from the germline J gene. CDR3 length: 15 amino acids. V was trimmed by 0 bases and J by 4 bases, leaving 13 bases between them. The germline CDR1 and CDR2 sequences are SGHNT and YENEEA.

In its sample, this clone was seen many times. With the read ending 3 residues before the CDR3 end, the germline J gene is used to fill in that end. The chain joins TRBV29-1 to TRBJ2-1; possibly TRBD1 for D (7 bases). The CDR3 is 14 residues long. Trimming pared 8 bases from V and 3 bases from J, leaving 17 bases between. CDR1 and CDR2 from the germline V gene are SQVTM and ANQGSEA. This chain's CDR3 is CSLPGGTVYNEQFF. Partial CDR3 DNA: TGCAGCCTCCCGGGCGGGACAGTCTACAATGAG.

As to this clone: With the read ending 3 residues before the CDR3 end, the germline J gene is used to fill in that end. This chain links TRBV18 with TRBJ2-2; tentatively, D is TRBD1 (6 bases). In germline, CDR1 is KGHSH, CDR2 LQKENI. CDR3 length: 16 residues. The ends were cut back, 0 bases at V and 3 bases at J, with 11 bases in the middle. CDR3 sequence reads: CASSPPGRGDTGELFF. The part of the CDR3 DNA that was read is TGTGCCAGCTCACCACCGGGCAGGGGCGACACCGGGGAG.

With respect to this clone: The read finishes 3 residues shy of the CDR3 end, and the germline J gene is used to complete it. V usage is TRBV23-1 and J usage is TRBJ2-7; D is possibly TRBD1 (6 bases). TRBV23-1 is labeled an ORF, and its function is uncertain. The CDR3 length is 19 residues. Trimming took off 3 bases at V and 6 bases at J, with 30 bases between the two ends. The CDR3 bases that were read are TGCGCCAGCAGTCATTCCCTTCTGACAGGCCCTAGCATCCATGTCGAG. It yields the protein CASSHSLLTGPSIHVE. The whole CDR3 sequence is CASSHSLLTGPSIHVEQYF.

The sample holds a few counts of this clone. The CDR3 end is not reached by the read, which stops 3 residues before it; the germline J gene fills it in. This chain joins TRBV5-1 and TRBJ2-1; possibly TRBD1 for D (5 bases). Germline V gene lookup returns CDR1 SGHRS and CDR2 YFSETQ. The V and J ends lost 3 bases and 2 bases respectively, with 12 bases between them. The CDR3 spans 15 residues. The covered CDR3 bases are TGCGCCAGCAGCTGGCAGGGTAATACCTACAATGAG. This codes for CASSWQGNTYNE. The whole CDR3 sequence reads CASSWQGNTYNEQFF.